The text below deals with one T cell receptor (beta chain). The target antigen is unknown. There are 15 residues in the CDR3. V lost 3 bases and J lost 4, with 13 bases in between. Per the germline V gene, CDR1 is SGHRS and CDR2 is YFSETQ. TCRdb independently ran MiXCR on the RT-PCR reads; one entry per CDR3 protein. The table includes more than 700,000 distinct CDR3 sequences, 21% detected once. The entry originates in a study of response to subunit inactivated influenza vaccine. Points from the study as a whole: New T cells are recruited in small numbers by each seasonal influenza vaccination, according to the authors' suggestion.

The chain combines TRBV5-1 with TRBJ2-2; D is perhaps TRBD2 (6 bases). The source was PBMCs from blood, collected 4 to 6 days after vaccination. The source is a man aged 45 to 65 who received an inactivated influenza vaccine. CDR3 loop: CASSSDGGITGELFF. The CDR3, as DNA: TGCGCCAGCAGCTCCGACGGGGGAATCACCGGGGAGCTGTTTTTT. The complete variable domain, with remaining parts taken from reference TRBV5-1 and TRBJ2-2, reads KAGVTQTPRYLIKTRGQQVTLSCSPISGHRSVSWYQQTPGQGLQFLFEYFSETQRNKGNFPGRFSGRQFSNSRSEMNVSTLELGDSALYLCASSSDGGITGELFFGEGSRLTVL.